The 28 T cell receptor beta chains below come from one sample, sequenced in a study of blood T cell repertoires in COVID-19. The assay was immunoSEQ multiplex PCR, and TCRdb's table has in-frame clones only and misses some. This sample has roughly 180,000 clones, with about 93% found just once. The sample taken for sequencing was peripheral blood. The receptors originated from a man aged 30-40 years with COVID-19, enrolled during active disease.

The chain links TRBV18 to TRBJ1-2; the D gene is possibly TRBD1 (6 bases). V lost 1 base and J 4 bases, leaving 13 bases between the germline ends. This CDR3 is built from 15 residues. The germline V gene has CDR1 KGHSH and CDR2 LQKENI. CDR3 protein: CASSPLDRPIYGYTF. CDR3 nucleotide sequence: TGTGCCAGCTCACCACTGGACAGACCCATCTATGGCTACACCTTC.

This chain uses TRBV6-1 with TRBJ1-2; 8 nucleotides align to TRBD1. Germline loops: CDR1 MNHNS, CDR2 SASEGT. This CDR3 comprises 14 residues. Trimming cost V 3 bases and J 7 bases; bases outside gene matches: 7. CDR3 sequence (DNA): TGTGCCAGCAGTGAGCGTCAGGGGGCAGGTGGCTACACCTTC. Residues: CASSERQGAGGYTF.

The V and J genes are TRBV19 and TRBJ1-4, with D hard to call. The CDR3 runs 14 residues. Germline values: CDR1 LNHDA, CDR2 SQIVND (reference sequence). Trimming shortened V by 4 bases and J by 0 bases, and 6 bases separated the two germline ends. CDR3 region: CASSTGATNEKLFF. The DNA for the CDR3 is TGTGCCAGTAGTACGGGTGCAACTAATGAAAAACTGTTTTTT.

The chain recombines TRBV19 with TRBJ1-6; 8 positions match TRBD1. CDR3 length: 14 amino acids. The germline gives CDR1 LNHDA, CDR2 SQIVND (reference sequence). The V gene end was trimmed by 3 bases and the J gene end by 7 bases; junction bases not matched to a gene: 2. This CDR3 reads CASSIDRGNSPLHF. The CDR3 DNA reads TGTGCCAGTAGTATCGACAGGGGAAATTCACCCCTCCACTTT. Based on the CDR3 plus reference TRBV19 and TRBJ1-6, the full variable domain is DGGITQSPKYLFRKEGQNVTLSCEQNLNHDAMYWYRQDPGQGLRLIYYSQIVNDFQKGDIAEGYSVSREKKESFPLTVTSAQKNPTAFYLCASSIDRGNSPLHFGNGTRLTVT.

This sequence joins TRBV2 and TRBJ1-2, with TRBD1 matching 9 bases. Germline values: CDR1 SNHLY, CDR2 FYNNEI. The CDR3 runs 13 residues. V shed 8 bases and J 11 bases; nucleotides not matched to a gene: 12. The CDR3 nucleotides read TGTGCCAGCCACAGGGGACAGGGAGATAGTTACACCTTC. Protein sequence: CASHRGQGDSYTF.

The chain combines TRBV4-1 with TRBJ1-6; D perhaps matches TRBD1 (6 bases). The V end lost 2 bases, the J end lost 7 bases, and 9 bases lay between the germline ends. Looked up from germline, CDR1 is MGHRA and CDR2 is YSYEKL. The CDR3 totals 14 residues. Here the CDR3 reads CASSQSQGNSPLHF. CDR3 DNA: TGCGCCAGCAGCCAAAGCCAGGGGAATTCACCCCTCCACTTT.

CDR3 loop: CASSFEHFNTGELFF. As DNA, the CDR3 is TGTGCCAGCAGCTTCGAACATTTTAACACCGGGGAGCTGTTTTTT. V usage is TRBV11-2 and J usage is TRBJ2-2; no clear D gene. The CDR3 has 15 residues. V lost 3 bases to trimming and J lost 2 bases, with 10 bases between them. Per the germline V gene, CDR1 is SGHAT and CDR2 is FQNNGV. The full variable domain, its missing parts supplied by reference TRBV11-2 and TRBJ2-2, is EAGVAQSPRYKIIEKRQSVAFWCNPISGHATLYWYQQILGQGPKLLIQFQNNGVVDDSQLPKDRFSAERLKGVDSTLKIQPAKLEDSAVYLCASSFEHFNTGELFFGEGSRLTVL.

The rearrangement joins TRBV7-9 to TRBJ2-7, with D maybe TRBD1 (6 bases). The V and J ends lost 1 base and 1 base respectively, with 11 bases between them. This CDR3 region has 15 residues. In germline, CDR1 is SEHNR, CDR2 FQNEAQ (reference sequence). The CDR3 bases are TGTGCCAGCAGCTTAGAAAGGGGGATTTCCTACGAGCAGTACTTC. Residues: CASSLERGISYEQYF. Full variable domain (rest looked up from reference TRBV7-9 and TRBJ2-7): DTGVSQNPRHKITKRGQNVTFRCDPISEHNRLYWYRQTLGQGPEFLTYFQNEAQLEKSRLLSDRFSAERPKGSFSTLEIQRTEQGDSAMYLCASSLERGISYEQYFGPGTRLTVT.

The genes are TRBV5-1 and TRBJ2-7; tentatively, D is TRBD2 (5 bases). The germline gives CDR1 SGHRS, CDR2 YFSETQ. Trimming shortened V by 3 bases and J by 3 bases, and 13 bases separated the two germline ends. The CDR3 has 14 residues. The CDR3 nucleotides are TGCGCCAGCAGCTCCGGGATGATCGGCTACGAGCAGTACTTC. Translation: CASSSGMIGYEQYF. Combining the CDR3 with reference TRBV5-1 and TRBJ2-7 gives the whole variable domain KAGVTQTPRYLIKTRGQQVTLSCSPISGHRSVSWYQQTPGQGLQFLFEYFSETQRNKGNFPGRFSGRQFSNSRSEMNVSTLELGDSALYLCASSSGMIGYEQYFGPGTRLTVT.

The J gene is TRBJ1-1, the V gene TRBV19; D call uncertain. Trimming cost V 7 bases and J 1 base, with 13 bases left between them. The CDR3 runs to 14 residues. Germline CDR1 reads LNHDA; CDR2 reads SQIVND (reference sequence). CDR3 in amino acids: CASTPGPQNTEAFF. The CDR3 DNA reads as TGTGCCAGTACCCCCGGTCCCCAGAACACTGAAGCTTTCTTT.

The chain is built from TRBV4-1 and TRBJ2-1, with TRBD2 matching over 13 bases. The CDR3 runs 19 residues. V shed 1 base, J shed 0 bases, and the junction held 6 bases outside the gene matches. CDR1 and CDR2 from the germline V gene are MGHRA and YSYEKL. The CDR3, as DNA: TGCGCCAGCAGCCAAGGACTAGCGGGGGGCAAACTCTCCTACAATGAGCAGTTCTTC. Its translation is CASSQGLAGGKLSYNEQFF.

This chain links TRBV15 with TRBJ2-3; 15 bases agree with TRBD2. V gave up 3 bases and J gave up 6 bases; unmatched junction bases: 7. CDR1 LNHNV and CDR2 YYDKDF come from the germline V gene (reference sequence). There are 17 residues in the CDR3. CDR3 in amino acids: CATSSFTGTSGGDTQYF. The CDR3 DNA sequence: TGTGCCACCAGCAGCTTCACCGGGACTAGCGGGGGGGATACGCAGTATTTT.

Details on this clone: Mismatch with germline at one junction end may stem from a read error. CDR3: CASSNRRTLPLFF. CDR3 nucleotide sequence: TGTGCCAGCAGTAACAGAAGGACATTACCCCTCTTCTTC. The gene calls are TRBV6-5 and TRBJ1-2; a weak D match, TRBD1 (5 bases). The CDR3 covers 13 residues. The germline CDR1 and CDR2 sequences are MNHEY and SVGAGI.

This chain joins TRBV4-1 and TRBJ1-4, with 10 nucleotides matching TRBD1. Germline V gene data show CDR1 as MGHRA and CDR2 as YSYEKL. V was clipped by 0 bases and J by 4 bases; unmatched bases: 5. The CDR3 has 17 amino acids. DNA of the CDR3: TGCGCCAGCAGCCAAGATGAGACAGGGGGCTTTAATGAAAAACTGTTTTTT. Translated: CASSQDETGGFNEKLFF.

This clone was seen a single time. This chain links TRBV30 with TRBJ1-1; possibly TRBD1 for D (5 bases). Trimming pared 8 bases from V and 0 bases from J, leaving 13 bases between. Per the germline V gene, CDR1 is GTSNPN and CDR2 is SVGIG (reference sequence). The CDR3 is 13 residues long. CDR3 in amino acids: CARDRQLNTEAFF. The CDR3 nucleotides are TGTGCCCGCGACCGACAGTTGAACACTGAAGCTTTCTTT.

V and J are TRBV4-2 and TRBJ1-5; the D is unclear. V dropped 2 bases and J dropped 1 base, with 9 bases sitting between them. The CDR3 runs 15 residues. Germline V gene lookup returns CDR1 LGHNA and CDR2 YNFKEQ. The CDR3 nucleotides read TGTGCCAGCAGCCAACTTGTTGAGAGCAATCAGCCCCAGCATTTT. It yields the protein CASSQLVESNQPQHF.

The V gene is TRBV6-4, the J gene TRBJ1-1; tentatively, D is TRBD1 (6 bases). The CDR3 is made up of 13 amino acids. Germline V gene data show CDR1 as MRHNA and CDR2 as SNTAGT. The ends were cut back, 8 bases at V and 1 base at J, with 11 bases in the middle. CDR3 bases: TGTGCCAGCTCAAAGGGGGAGAACACTGAAGCTTTCTTT. Protein product: CASSKGENTEAFF.

The chain is built from TRBV9 and TRBJ2-6, with D uncertain. Trimming pared 0 bases from V and 1 base from J, leaving 8 bases between. The CDR3 has 16 amino acids. Germline V gene lookup returns CDR1 SGDLS and CDR2 YYNGEE. The chain's CDR3 is CASSVATGSGANVLTF. The CDR3 region has the DNA TGTGCCAGCAGCGTAGCTACGGGTTCTGGGGCCAACGTCCTGACTTTC.

The chain uses TRBV18 and TRBJ2-7; D possibly corresponds to TRBD1 (6 bases). The germline CDR1 and CDR2 sequences are KGHSH and LQKENI. The CDR3 runs 15 residues. Trimming stripped 4 bases from V and 6 bases from J, with 19 bases between. The CDR3 loop reads CASSQIQGSIGEQYF. The CDR3 nucleotides are TGTGCCAGCTCACAGATACAGGGTTCGATCGGCGAGCAGTACTTC.

The chain uses TRBV29-1 and TRBJ1-4; possible D gene TRBD1, 6 bases. The ends were cut back, 8 bases at V and 11 bases at J, with 21 bases in the middle. This CDR3 has 13 residues. The V gene's germline CDR1 is SQVTM and CDR2 ANQGSEA. This chain's CDR3 is CSITDRPPGKLFF. The CDR3 DNA follows: TGCAGCATTACCGACAGGCCTCCGGGGAAACTGTTTTTT.

V is TRBV9 and J is TRBJ1-2; D is possibly TRBD1 (5 bases). Germline CDR1 is SGDLS and CDR2 is YYNGEE. Trimming left V 1 base short and J 6 bases short, with 10 bases between. This CDR3 has 13 amino acids. CDR3 amino acids: CASSVSLRDGYTF. In nucleotides, the CDR3 is TGTGCCAGCAGCGTATCCCTCAGGGATGGCTACACCTTC.

J is TRBJ1-4 and V is TRBV3-1 (or the pseudogene TRBV3-2); D not certain. V was clipped by 3 bases and J by 4 bases, with 12 bases between them. CDR1 is LGHDT, CDR2 YNNKEL, per germline (reference sequence). The CDR3 covers 15 residues. The CDR3 sequence: CASSHQPLGNEKLFF. As DNA, the CDR3 is TGTGCCAGCAGCCACCAACCCCTCGGTAATGAAAAACTGTTTTTT.

This clone was counted between two and nine times. V and J are TRBV18 and TRBJ1-2; 12 bases line up with TRBD1. The CDR3 is 15 amino acids. V lost 3 bases, J lost 2 bases, and 1 base stayed unmatched. Germline V lookup: CDR1 KGHSH, CDR2 LQKENI. In nucleotides, the CDR3 is TGTGCCAGCTCACCCGGGACAGGGGGCAACTATGGCTACACCTTC. Amino acids: CASSPGTGGNYGYTF.

The chain uses TRBV13 and TRBJ2-5; 7 nucleotides match TRBD2. Germline CDR1 and CDR2: PRHDT and FYEKMQ (reference sequence). V lost 6 bases to trimming and J lost 2 bases; unmatched junction nucleotides: 12. The CDR3 consists of 16 residues. The CDR3 DNA reads TGTGCCAGCAGTCCTTCCCTTGCGGGGGAACAAGAGACCCAGTACTTC. Its protein product is CASSPSLAGEQETQYF.

CDR3 nucleotide sequence: TGTGCCAGCTCACCATCGGGGGGCTTGGGGGGTCAGCCCCAGCATTTT. Protein sequence: CASSPSGGLGGQPQHF. This rearrangement joins TRBV18 to TRBJ1-5, with D perhaps TRBD1 (6 bases). From germline, CDR1 is KGHSH and CDR2 LQKENI. There are 16 residues in the CDR3. V lost 2 bases, J lost 6 bases, and 17 bases lay in between.

The chain has TRBV5-5 and TRBJ2-5; tentatively, D is TRBD1 (6 bases). This CDR3 region has 17 residues. Trimming took off 0 bases at V and 0 bases at J, with 15 bases between the two ends. CDR1 and CDR2 (germline): SGHKS, YYEKEE (reference sequence). This CDR3 is CASSLGSRTVYQETQYF. The DNA of the CDR3 is TGTGCCAGCAGCTTGGGGAGTAGGACAGTGTACCAAGAGACCCAGTACTTC.

The chain joins TRBV28 to TRBJ2-5; D ambiguous. The CDR3 runs 12 residues. Germline CDR1 reads MDHEN; CDR2 reads SYDVKM. V was cut by 1 base and J by 5 bases, with 5 bases left in between. The CDR3 loop reads CASSLSRETQYF. The CDR3 nucleotides are TGTGCCAGCAGTTTATCTCGGGAGACCCAGTACTTC.

This chain links TRBV12-1 with TRBJ1-1. TRBV12-1 is designated a pseudogene. The CDR3 length is 16 residues. The CDR3 coding sequence is TGTGCCAGCAGCTCCGGGACTGCGGCTTCGGGCACTGAAGCTTTCTTT. This encodes CASSSGTAASGTEAFF.